This is a list of T cell receptor beta chains from one sample in a study of response to subunit inactivated influenza vaccine. Via MiXCR, TCRdb re-called the RT-PCR reads, giving one row per CDR3 protein. The repertoire has 590,000 or so distinct CDR3 sequences, about 15% of them found once; the top ten carry roughly 7.2%. The sample was PBMCs from blood, taken around 14 days before vaccination. The receptors shown here come from a man between 45 and 60 years old who received an inactivated influenza vaccine. The conserved cysteine and the conserved F or W are not part of the CDR3 here. Fields, in order: V gene, D gene, CDR3 protein. D genes are given only for firm matches.

v_call: TRBV7-2; d_call: -; cdr3_aa: ASSLAYRVQETQY
v_call: TRBV7-3; d_call: -; cdr3_aa: ASSLLPGGGIGTDTQY
v_call: TRBV7-9; d_call: -; cdr3_aa: ASSPRDTPPREQY
v_call: TRBV4-1; d_call: TRBD2; cdr3_aa: ASSQGLAGGLPNTGELF
v_call: TRBV5-6; d_call: -; cdr3_aa: ASSLGRAAWAYNEQF
v_call: TRBV15; d_call: -; cdr3_aa: ATSRDQGQETQY
v_call: TRBV5-1; d_call: TRBD1; cdr3_aa: ASSEGAGGYT
v_call: TRBV11-2; d_call: -; cdr3_aa: ASSLEDLRNEQF
v_call: TRBV27; d_call: -; cdr3_aa: ARDSDSTDTQY
v_call: TRBV23-1; d_call: TRBD1; cdr3_aa: AVSPRRQGPYEQY
v_call: TRBV3-1; d_call: -; cdr3_aa: ASRGRLGEQF
v_call: TRBV20-1; d_call: -; cdr3_aa: SARTDSYNEQF
v_call: TRBV12-3/TRBV12-4; d_call: -; cdr3_aa: ASSPRRRGYTDTQY
v_call: TRBV7-2; d_call: -; cdr3_aa: ASSYRDSYNEQF
v_call: TRBV18; d_call: -; cdr3_aa: ASSPPQGTYEQY
v_call: TRBV11-2; d_call: -; cdr3_aa: ASSLTTGLGSYEQY
v_call: TRBV29-1; d_call: -; cdr3_aa: SATASGEKLF
v_call: TRBV20-1; d_call: TRBD1; cdr3_aa: SATGTGVSETQY
v_call: TRBV4-3; d_call: -; cdr3_aa: ASSIGVGANVLT
v_call: TRBV3-1; d_call: -; cdr3_aa: ASSHGRFMNTEAF
v_call: TRBV19; d_call: -; cdr3_aa: ASSIARDTEAF
v_call: TRBV7-9; d_call: TRBD2; cdr3_aa: ASSFGSGIETQY
v_call: TRBV5-1; d_call: -; cdr3_aa: ASSLLAGNAGELF
v_call: TRBV20-1; d_call: -; cdr3_aa: SAPNPPGHPREQY
v_call: TRBV28; d_call: -; cdr3_aa: ASSFGADTQY
v_call: TRBV20-1; d_call: -; cdr3_aa: SARSRASYNEQF
v_call: TRBV6-8; d_call: TRBD2; cdr3_aa: ASTDRGGLRRPKSREQY
v_call: TRBV30; d_call: -; cdr3_aa: AWSAGLYGYT
v_call: TRBV7-9; d_call: -; cdr3_aa: ASSPGLGLDIQY
v_call: TRBV20-1; d_call: -; cdr3_aa: SARDHEQY
v_call: TRBV5-1; d_call: TRBD1; cdr3_aa: ASSVTGANTGELF
v_call: TRBV10-3; d_call: -; cdr3_aa: AISEGRGLKETQY
v_call: TRBV4-2; d_call: TRBD2; cdr3_aa: ASSTGRSSYNEQF
v_call: TRBV7-8; d_call: -; cdr3_aa: ASSFPRGLGSPLH
v_call: TRBV11-2; d_call: -; cdr3_aa: ASSYRVTGELF
v_call: TRBV7-2; d_call: -; cdr3_aa: ASSLNNYYEQY
v_call: TRBV20-1; d_call: TRBD1; cdr3_aa: SASSTGQYYEQY
v_call: TRBV12-3/TRBV12-4; d_call: TRBD1; cdr3_aa: ASSRRSGGGSETQY
v_call: TRBV4-1; d_call: TRBD2; cdr3_aa: ASSQGMRGGPTLYNEQF
v_call: TRBV11-1; d_call: -; cdr3_aa: ASSTPRYSHWIQETQY
v_call: TRBV12-3/TRBV12-4; d_call: TRBD2; cdr3_aa: ASRQAGGTYNEQF
v_call: TRBV11-2; d_call: -; cdr3_aa: ASSYGPGPEKAF
v_call: TRBV5-1; d_call: -; cdr3_aa: ASSLERTDTQY
v_call: TRBV12-3/TRBV12-4; d_call: -; cdr3_aa: ASSLGSMTSEQY
v_call: TRBV28; d_call: -; cdr3_aa: ASSLGLYNSPLH
v_call: TRBV7-8; d_call: TRBD1; cdr3_aa: ASRPRQGAGNEQF
v_call: TRBV20-1; d_call: TRBD2; cdr3_aa: SASGTSGKGAYEQY
v_call: TRBV27; d_call: TRBD2; cdr3_aa: ASSSPRGGVRTGELF
v_call: TRBV27; d_call: -; cdr3_aa: ASSFSSPKFSTEAF
v_call: TRBV9; d_call: TRBD1; cdr3_aa: ASSVEGANIQY
v_call: TRBV20-1; d_call: -; cdr3_aa: SANRDITYEQY
v_call: TRBV4-3; d_call: -; cdr3_aa: ASSQDVGVYNQPQH
v_call: TRBV4-3; d_call: -; cdr3_aa: ASSQDRPGASSTDTQY